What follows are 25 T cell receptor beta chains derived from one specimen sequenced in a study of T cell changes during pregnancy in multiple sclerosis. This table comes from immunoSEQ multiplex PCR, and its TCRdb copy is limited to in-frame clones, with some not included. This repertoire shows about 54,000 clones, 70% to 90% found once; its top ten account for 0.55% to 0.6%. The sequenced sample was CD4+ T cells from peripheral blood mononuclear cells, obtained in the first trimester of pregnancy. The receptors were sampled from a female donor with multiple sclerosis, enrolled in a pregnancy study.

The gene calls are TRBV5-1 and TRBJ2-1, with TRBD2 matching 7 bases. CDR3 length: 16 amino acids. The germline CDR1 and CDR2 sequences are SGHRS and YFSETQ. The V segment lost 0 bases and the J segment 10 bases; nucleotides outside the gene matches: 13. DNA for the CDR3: TGCGCCAGCAGCTTGGAATTGGCGGGAGTACTGAGGGAGCAGTTCTTC. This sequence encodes CASSLELAGVLREQFF.

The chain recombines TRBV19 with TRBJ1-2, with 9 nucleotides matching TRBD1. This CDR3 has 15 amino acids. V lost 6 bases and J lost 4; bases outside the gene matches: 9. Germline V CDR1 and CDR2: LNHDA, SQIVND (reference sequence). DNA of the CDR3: TGTGCCAGTAGGAGGGGGACAGGGAACGTCTATGGCTACACCTTC. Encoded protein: CASRRGTGNVYGYTF.

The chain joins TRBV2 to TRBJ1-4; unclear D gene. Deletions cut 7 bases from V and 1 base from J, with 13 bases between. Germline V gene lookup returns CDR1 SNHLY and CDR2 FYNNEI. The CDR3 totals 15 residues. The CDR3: CASNPVSRTNEKLFF. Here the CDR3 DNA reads TGTGCCAGCAACCCCGTCTCGAGAACTAATGAAAAACTGTTTTTT.

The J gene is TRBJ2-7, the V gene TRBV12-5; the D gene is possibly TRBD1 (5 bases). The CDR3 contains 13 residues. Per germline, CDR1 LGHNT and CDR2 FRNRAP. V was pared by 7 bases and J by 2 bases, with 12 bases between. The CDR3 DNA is TGTGCTAGTGCCCCCAGGGATCCCTACGAGCAGTACTTC. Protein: CASAPRDPYEQYF.

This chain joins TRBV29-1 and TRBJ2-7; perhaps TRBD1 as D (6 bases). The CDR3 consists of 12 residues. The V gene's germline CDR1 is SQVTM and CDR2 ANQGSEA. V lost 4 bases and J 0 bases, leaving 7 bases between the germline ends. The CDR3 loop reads CSVVGHSYEQYF. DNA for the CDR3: TGCAGCGTTGTGGGACACTCCTACGAGCAGTACTTC.

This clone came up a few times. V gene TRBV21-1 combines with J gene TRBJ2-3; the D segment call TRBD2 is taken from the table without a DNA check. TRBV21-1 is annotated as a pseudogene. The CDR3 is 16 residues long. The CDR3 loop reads CASSNRTSGPTDTQYF. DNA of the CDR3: TGTGCCAGCAGCAATCGGACTAGCGGCCCCACAGATACGCAGTATTTT.

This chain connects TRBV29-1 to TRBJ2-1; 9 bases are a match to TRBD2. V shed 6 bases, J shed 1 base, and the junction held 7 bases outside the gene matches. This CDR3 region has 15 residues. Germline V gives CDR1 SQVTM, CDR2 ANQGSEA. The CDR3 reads CSVGRAGGSYNEQFF. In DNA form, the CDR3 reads TGCAGCGTCGGAAGGGCGGGGGGGTCCTACAATGAGCAGTTCTTC.

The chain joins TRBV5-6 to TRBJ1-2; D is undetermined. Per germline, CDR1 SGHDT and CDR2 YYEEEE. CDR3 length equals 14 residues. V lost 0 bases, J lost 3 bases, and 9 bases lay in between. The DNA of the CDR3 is TGTGCCAGCAGCTTGGTGGAGGACTACTATGGCTACACCTTC. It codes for CASSLVEDYYGYTF.

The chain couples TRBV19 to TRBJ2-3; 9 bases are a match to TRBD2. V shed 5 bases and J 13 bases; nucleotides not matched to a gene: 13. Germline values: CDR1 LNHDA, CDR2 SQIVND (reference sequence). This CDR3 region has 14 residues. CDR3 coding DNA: TGTGCCAGTAGTGGGGGACTAGCCTCCCCAGGAGAGTATTTT. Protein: CASSGGLASPGEYF.

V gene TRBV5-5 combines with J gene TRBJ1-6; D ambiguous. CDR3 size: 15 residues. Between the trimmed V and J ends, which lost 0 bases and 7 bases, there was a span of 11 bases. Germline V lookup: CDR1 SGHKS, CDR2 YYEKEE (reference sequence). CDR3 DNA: TGTGCCAGCAGCTTGGGCGGAAAGAGGAATTCACCCCTCCACTTT. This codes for CASSLGGKRNSPLHF.

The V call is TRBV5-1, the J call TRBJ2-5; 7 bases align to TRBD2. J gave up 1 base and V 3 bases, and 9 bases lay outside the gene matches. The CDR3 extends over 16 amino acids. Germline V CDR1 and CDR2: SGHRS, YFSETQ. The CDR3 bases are TGCGCCAGCAGCTCCGCGGGGGTTGGACTCCAAGAGACCCAGTACTTC. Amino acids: CASSSAGVGLQETQYF.

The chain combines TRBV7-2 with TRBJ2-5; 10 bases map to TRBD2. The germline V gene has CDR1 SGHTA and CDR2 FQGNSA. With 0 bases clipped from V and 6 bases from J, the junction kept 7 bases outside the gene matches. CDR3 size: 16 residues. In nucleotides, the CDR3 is TGTGCCAGCAGCTTAGCCCATCTAGCGGGAGTGCAGACCCAGTACTTC. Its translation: CASSLAHLAGVQTQYF.

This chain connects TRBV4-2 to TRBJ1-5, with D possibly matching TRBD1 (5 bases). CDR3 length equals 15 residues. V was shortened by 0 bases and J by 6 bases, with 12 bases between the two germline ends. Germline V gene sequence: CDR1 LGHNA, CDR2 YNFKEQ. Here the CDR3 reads CASSQEGSGGQPQHF. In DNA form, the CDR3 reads TGTGCCAGCAGCCAAGAGGGGTCCGGGGGTCAGCCCCAGCATTTT.

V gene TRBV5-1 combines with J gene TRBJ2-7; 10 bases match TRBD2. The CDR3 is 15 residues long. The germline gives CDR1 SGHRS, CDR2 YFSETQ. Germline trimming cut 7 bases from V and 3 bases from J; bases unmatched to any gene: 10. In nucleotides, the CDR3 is TGCGCCAGCGGGAGGGGGACTAGCGAAAACTACGAGCAGTACTTC. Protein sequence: CASGRGTSENYEQYF.

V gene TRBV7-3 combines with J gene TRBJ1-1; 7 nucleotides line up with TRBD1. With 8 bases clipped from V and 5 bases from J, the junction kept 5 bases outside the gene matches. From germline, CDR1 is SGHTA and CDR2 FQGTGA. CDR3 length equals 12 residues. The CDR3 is CASQGERTEAFF. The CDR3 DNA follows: TGTGCCAGCCAGGGGGAACGAACTGAAGCTTTCTTT.

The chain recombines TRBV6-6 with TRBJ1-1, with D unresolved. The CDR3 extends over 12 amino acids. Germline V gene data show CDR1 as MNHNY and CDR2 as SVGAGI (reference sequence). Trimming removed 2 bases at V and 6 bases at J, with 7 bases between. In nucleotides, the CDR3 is TGTGCCAGCAGTTACGTGAGTGCTGAAGCTTTCTTT. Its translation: CASSYVSAEAFF.

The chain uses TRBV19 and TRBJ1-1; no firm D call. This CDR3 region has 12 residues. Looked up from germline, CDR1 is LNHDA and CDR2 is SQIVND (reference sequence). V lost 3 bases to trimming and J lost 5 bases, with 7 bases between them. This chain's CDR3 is CASSIKETEAFF. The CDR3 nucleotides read TGTGCCAGTAGTATCAAGGAGACTGAAGCTTTCTTT.

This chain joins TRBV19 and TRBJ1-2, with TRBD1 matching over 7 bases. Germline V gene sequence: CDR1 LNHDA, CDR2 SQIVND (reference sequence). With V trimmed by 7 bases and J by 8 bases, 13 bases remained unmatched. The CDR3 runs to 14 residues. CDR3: CASMDRTPIGGYTF. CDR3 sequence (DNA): TGTGCCAGTATGGACAGGACCCCAATTGGGGGCTACACCTTC.

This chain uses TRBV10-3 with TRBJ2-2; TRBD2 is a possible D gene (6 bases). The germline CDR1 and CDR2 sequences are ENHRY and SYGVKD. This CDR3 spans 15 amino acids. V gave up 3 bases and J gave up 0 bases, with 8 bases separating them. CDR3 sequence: CAISDSGANTGELFF. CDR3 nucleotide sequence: TGTGCCATCAGTGACTCGGGGGCGAACACCGGGGAGCTGTTTTTT.

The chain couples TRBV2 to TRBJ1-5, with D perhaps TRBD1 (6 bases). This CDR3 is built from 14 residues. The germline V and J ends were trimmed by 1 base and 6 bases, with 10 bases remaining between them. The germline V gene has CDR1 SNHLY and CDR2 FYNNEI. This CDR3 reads CASSEVDSGQPQHF. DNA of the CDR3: TGTGCCAGCAGTGAAGTGGACAGCGGTCAGCCCCAGCATTTT.

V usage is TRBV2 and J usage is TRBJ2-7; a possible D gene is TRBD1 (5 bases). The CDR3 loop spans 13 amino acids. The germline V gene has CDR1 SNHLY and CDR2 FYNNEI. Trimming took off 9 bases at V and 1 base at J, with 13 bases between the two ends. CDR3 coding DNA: TGTGCCAGTAAACTCCCAGGGTCCTACGAGCAGTACTTC. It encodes CASKLPGSYEQYF.

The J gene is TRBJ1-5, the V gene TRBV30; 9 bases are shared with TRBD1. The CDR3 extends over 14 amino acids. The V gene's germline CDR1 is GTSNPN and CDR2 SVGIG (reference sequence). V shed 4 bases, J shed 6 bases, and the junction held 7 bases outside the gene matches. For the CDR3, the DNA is TGTGCCTGGACTGGACAGGGGCCCGCTCAGCCCCAGCATTTT. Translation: CAWTGQGPAQPQHF.

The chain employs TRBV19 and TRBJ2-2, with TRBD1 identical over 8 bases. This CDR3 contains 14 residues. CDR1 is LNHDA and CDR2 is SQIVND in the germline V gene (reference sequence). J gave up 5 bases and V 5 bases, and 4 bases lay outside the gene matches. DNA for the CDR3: TGTGCCAGTAGTGTGTACAGGGGGACCGGGGAGCTGTTTTTT. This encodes CASSVYRGTGELFF.

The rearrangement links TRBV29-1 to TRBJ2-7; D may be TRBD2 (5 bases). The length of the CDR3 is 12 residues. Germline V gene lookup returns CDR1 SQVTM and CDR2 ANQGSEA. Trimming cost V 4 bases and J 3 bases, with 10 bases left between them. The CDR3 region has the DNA TGCAGCGTTGGAGGGCGGCTCTACGAGCAGTACTTC. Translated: CSVGGRLYEQYF.

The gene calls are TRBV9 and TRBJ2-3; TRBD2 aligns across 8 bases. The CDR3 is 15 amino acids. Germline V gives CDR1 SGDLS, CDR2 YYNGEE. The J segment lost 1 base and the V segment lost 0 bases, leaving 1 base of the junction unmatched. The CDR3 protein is CASSVAGRGTDTQYF. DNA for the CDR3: TGTGCCAGCAGCGTAGCCGGGAGGGGCACAGATACGCAGTATTTT.